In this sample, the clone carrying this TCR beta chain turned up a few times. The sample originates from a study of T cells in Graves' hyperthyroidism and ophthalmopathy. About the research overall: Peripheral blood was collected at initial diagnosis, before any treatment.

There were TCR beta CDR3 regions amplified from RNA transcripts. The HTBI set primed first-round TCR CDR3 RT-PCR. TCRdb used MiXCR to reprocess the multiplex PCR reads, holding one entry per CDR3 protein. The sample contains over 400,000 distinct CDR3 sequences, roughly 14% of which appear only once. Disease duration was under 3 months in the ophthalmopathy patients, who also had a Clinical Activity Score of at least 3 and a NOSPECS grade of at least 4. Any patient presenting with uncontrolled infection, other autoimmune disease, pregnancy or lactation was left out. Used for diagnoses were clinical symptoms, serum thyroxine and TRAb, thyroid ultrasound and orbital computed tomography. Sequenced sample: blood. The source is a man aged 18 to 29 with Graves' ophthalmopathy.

CDR3 nucleotides: TGTGCCAGCAGTTTAGGGTTGGGGGGCAATCAGCCCCAGCATTTT. This codes for CASSLGLGGNQPQHF. The rearrangement joins TRBV27 to TRBJ1-5, with a weak D call TRBD1 (5 bases). Trimming took off 2 bases at V and 2 bases at J, with 10 bases between the two ends. In germline, CDR1 is MNHEY, CDR2 SMNVEV (reference sequence). This CDR3 has 15 amino acids.